One sample yielded the 29 T cell receptor beta chains listed below, sequenced in a study of T cells in Graves' hyperthyroidism and ophthalmopathy. RNA transcripts served as the template for amplifying TCR beta CDR3 regions. The HTBI primer set drove a first-round RT-PCR of the TCR CDR3. TCRdb reprocessed the multiplex PCR reads via MiXCR and lists one record per CDR3 protein. The data hold approximately 520,000 distinct CDR3 sequences, with around a quarter observed a single time. Source material: blood. These TCRs come from a woman between 25 and 40 years old with Graves' ophthalmopathy.

This clonotype showed up many times. The V and J genes are TRBV30 and TRBJ1-2; D possibly corresponds to TRBD1 (6 bases). This CDR3 contains 15 residues. The V end lost 2 bases, the J end lost 4 bases, and 17 bases lay between the germline ends. The germline V gene has CDR1 GTSNPN and CDR2 SVGIG (reference sequence). The CDR3 is CAWSYGQQPLYGYTF. For the CDR3, the DNA is TGTGCCTGGAGTTATGGACAGCAACCGCTCTATGGCTACACCTTC. The whole variable domain, remainder taken from reference TRBV30 and TRBJ1-2, is SQTIHQWPATLVQPVGSPLSLECTVEGTSNPNLYWYRQAAGRGLQLLFYSVGIGQISSEVPQNLSASRPQDRQFILSSKKLLLSDSGFYLCAWSYGQQPLYGYTFGSGTRLTVV.

The V gene is TRBV29-1, the J gene TRBJ2-2, with TRBD1 as a possible D gene (5 bases). The germline V and J ends were trimmed by 4 bases and 2 bases, with 14 bases remaining between them. This CDR3 comprises 15 residues. Germline V gene data show CDR1 as SQVTM and CDR2 as ANQGSEA. In DNA, the CDR3 is TGCAGCGTTGTTACCCAGGGTGGTAACACCGGGGAGCTGTTTTTT. Its protein product is CSVVTQGGNTGELFF.

The rearrangement uses TRBV6-1 and TRBJ1-2; D possibly corresponds to TRBD1 (6 bases). The V end lost 7 bases, the J end lost 9 bases, and 21 bases lay between the germline ends. The CDR3 consists of 14 residues. Germline assignment: CDR1 MNHNS and CDR2 SASEGT. For the CDR3, the DNA is TGTGCCAGCACCCTCGGGGGGGCGCTTAGTCGCTACACCTTC. Its translation is CASTLGGALSRYTF.

This clonotype has a count of ten or more. V gene TRBV29-1 combines with J gene TRBJ1-2, with 9 bases fitting TRBD1. Germline CDR1 SQVTM, CDR2 ANQGSEA. The trim removed 4 bases at V and 8 bases at J, leaving 2 bases unmatched. The CDR3 has 11 amino acids. The CDR3 sequence is CSVGDRVGYTF. The CDR3 DNA is TGCAGCGTTGGGGACAGGGTCGGCTACACCTTC.

This clonotype was seen a handful of times. The chain employs TRBV24-1 and TRBJ2-5; TRBD2 aligns across 8 bases. This CDR3 spans 17 amino acids. With 1 base clipped from V and 4 bases from J, the junction kept 10 bases outside the gene matches. CDR1 and CDR2 from the germline V gene are KGHDR and SFDVKD. The CDR3 protein is CATSDFGGGASGETQYF. CDR3 coding DNA: TGTGCCACCAGTGATTTCGGGGGGGGCGCGAGCGGAGAGACCCAGTACTTC.

The chain uses TRBV5-1 and TRBJ2-7, with D possibly matching TRBD1 (7 bases). The CDR3 is 13 amino acids. Trimming stripped 7 bases from V and 3 bases from J, with 14 bases between. Germline V CDR1 and CDR2: SGHRS, YFSETQ. The DNA of the CDR3 is TGCGCCAGCCGGGCGGGACAGAACTACGAGCAGTACTTC. It yields the protein CASRAGQNYEQYF.

This clonotype appeared many times. This chain connects TRBV28 to TRBJ1-2; a possible D gene is TRBD1 (5 bases). The ends were cut back, 6 bases at V and 8 bases at J, with 19 bases in the middle. The CDR3 sequence is 14 residues long. CDR1 MDHEN and CDR2 SYDVKM come from the germline V gene. The CDR3 DNA follows: TGTGCCAGCAGCCGCGAGGTTCGGGGGGGAGGCTACACCTTC. Protein sequence: CASSREVRGGGYTF.

This clonotype occurred a few times. The chain uses TRBV6-1 and TRBJ1-3; D not resolved. CDR3 length: 14 residues. Germline V gene sequence: CDR1 MNHNS, CDR2 SASEGT. The V end was cut by 5 bases, the J end by 2 bases, with 10 bases between. CDR3 nucleotide sequence: TGTGCCAGCAGTAACAGCTTTACTGGAAACACCATATATTTT. As protein: CASSNSFTGNTIYF.

The chain employs TRBV28 and TRBJ2-5, with TRBD1 matching over 8 bases. Germline CDR1 reads MDHEN; CDR2 reads SYDVKM. This CDR3 comprises 13 residues. V lost 2 bases, J lost 9 bases, and 5 bases stayed unmatched. The CDR3 coding sequence is TGTGCCAGCAGTTTACGGGACAGGATGGCCCAGTACTTC. Protein sequence: CASSLRDRMAQYF.

In its sample, this clonotype was seen many times. The chain recombines TRBV12-3 or TRBV12-4 with TRBJ2-5, with TRBD1 matching over 7 bases. The CDR3 is made up of 16 amino acids. V gave up 6 bases and J gave up 5 bases; unmatched junction bases: 15. CDR3 sequence: CASSRGLTGVWETQYF. CDR3 DNA: TGTGCCAGCAGCCGAGGACTCACAGGGGTTTGGGAGACCCAGTACTTC.

For the CDR3, the DNA is TGCAGTGCTAGAGGTCTAGCGGGAGACTACGAGCAGTACTTC. Translated: CSARGLAGDYEQYF. This chain uses TRBV20-1 with TRBJ2-7; 10 positions agree with TRBD2. Trimming took 1 base from V and 3 from J; bases not matched to a gene: 3. The CDR3 is 14 residues long. Germline V gene sequence: CDR1 DFQATT, CDR2 SNEGSKA (reference sequence).

This clonotype appeared many times. The chain is built from TRBV29-1 and TRBJ1-1, with D perhaps matching TRBD1 (6 bases). In germline, CDR1 is SQVTM, CDR2 ANQGSEA. V lost 4 bases and J lost 5, with 11 bases in between. This CDR3 is built from 12 residues. The CDR3 DNA is TGCAGCGTTGGTCGAGGGGGGACTGAAGCTTTCTTT. This translates into CSVGRGGTEAFF.

In its sample, this clonotype was seen many times. The CDR3 sequence: CASSLGFSYEQYF. In DNA form, the CDR3 reads TGTGCCAGCAGCTTAGGGTTCTCCTACGAGCAGTACTTC. This sequence joins TRBV7-9 and TRBJ2-7; no reliable D call. This CDR3 region has 13 residues. Germline-derived CDR1 and CDR2 are SEHNR and FQNEAQ (reference sequence). The ends were cut back, 1 base at V and 0 bases at J, with 4 bases in the middle.

This clonotype was found many times. V and J are TRBV7-2 and TRBJ2-6; D possibly corresponds to TRBD1 (6 bases). V lost 5 bases and J 1 base, leaving 9 bases between the germline ends. The CDR3 is made up of 15 amino acids. CDR1 is SGHTA, CDR2 FQGNSA, per germline. CDR3 nucleotide sequence: TGTGCCAGCAGCAGAACAGGGTCTGGGGCCAACGTCCTGACTTTC. Translating gives CASSRTGSGANVLTF.

This clonotype appeared many times. The V and J genes are TRBV18 and TRBJ2-7, with 10 bases matching TRBD1. This CDR3 region has 16 residues. Germline V CDR1 and CDR2: KGHSH, LQKENI. The junction had 11 bases not matched to a gene; V was cut back by 3 bases and J by 6 bases. CDR3 region: CASSPIRQGAKSEQYF. CDR3 bases: TGTGCCAGCTCACCGATCCGACAGGGGGCGAAATCCGAGCAGTACTTC.

This clonotype was seen repeatedly, ten times or more. The V and J genes are TRBV3-1 and TRBJ1-2; D may be TRBD1 (6 bases). The CDR3 runs to 13 residues. The V and J ends lost 1 base and 6 bases respectively, with 9 bases between them. CDR1 LGHDT and CDR2 YNNKEL come from the germline V gene (reference sequence). CDR3 in amino acids: CASSQAAGDGYTF. DNA of the CDR3: TGTGCCAGCAGCCAAGCGGCAGGGGATGGCTACACCTTC.

The chain recombines TRBV28 with TRBJ1-6, with D possibly TRBD1 on 5 matching bases. Looked up from germline, CDR1 is MDHEN and CDR2 is SYDVKM. The CDR3 is 15 residues long. Trimming left V 6 bases short and J 3 bases short, with 12 bases between. CDR3: CASRSTGVYNSPLHF. The CDR3 coding sequence is TGTGCCAGCAGGTCAACAGGAGTCTATAATTCACCCCTCCACTTT.

This chain connects TRBV6-1 to TRBJ2-7; D remains unclear. This CDR3 contains 14 residues. The germline V and J ends were trimmed by 6 bases and 1 base, with 13 bases remaining between them. The germline gives CDR1 MNHNS, CDR2 SASEGT. The CDR3 spells CASSPVGVSYEQYF. The DNA of the CDR3 is TGTGCCAGCAGCCCGGTCGGCGTATCCTACGAGCAGTACTTC.

This clonotype has ten or more counts. The V call is TRBV19, the J call TRBJ2-2; 8 bases are shared with TRBD2. The junction had 10 bases not matched to a gene; V was cut back by 7 bases and J by 3 bases. Germline assignment: CDR1 LNHDA and CDR2 SQIVND (reference sequence). This CDR3 has 16 amino acids. CDR3 amino acids: CASMVTGLADTGELFF. CDR3 in DNA: TGTGCCAGTATGGTCACCGGACTAGCAGACACCGGGGAGCTGTTTTTT.

This clonotype was observed at least ten times. V and J are TRBV20-1 and TRBJ1-1; D remains ambiguous. Trimming cost V 2 bases and J 6 bases, with 13 bases left between them. CDR1 DFQATT and CDR2 SNEGSKA come from the germline V gene (reference sequence). The CDR3 has 13 residues. For the CDR3, the DNA is TGCAGTGCTAGACAGGTAAATTGGCCTGAAGCTTTCTTT. Residues: CSARQVNWPEAFF.

There are a few counts of this clonotype. The chain recombines TRBV4-1 with TRBJ2-2; the D gene is possibly TRBD1 (6 bases). Trimming removed 6 bases at V and 0 bases at J, with 11 bases between. CDR3 size: 15 residues. Germline loops: CDR1 MGHRA, CDR2 YSYEKL. The CDR3 spells CASRPGTPNTGELFF. The CDR3 DNA follows: TGCGCCAGCAGACCCGGGACACCGAACACCGGGGAGCTGTTTTTT.

This clonotype was counted ten times or more. The chain joins TRBV4-3 to TRBJ1-2; D gene ambiguous. Trimming removed 1 base from V and 0 bases from J, with 9 bases in between. Germline V CDR1 and CDR2: LGHNA, YSLEER. There are 15 residues in the CDR3. The CDR3 protein is CASSQGDGANYGYTF. DNA for the CDR3: TGCGCCAGCAGCCAAGGAGACGGTGCTAACTATGGCTACACCTTC.

This clonotype was counted at least ten times. The chain joins TRBV27 to TRBJ1-5; D unclear. The CDR3 length is 13 residues. V lost 1 base and J 7 bases, leaving 8 bases between the germline ends. The germline gives CDR1 MNHEY, CDR2 SMNVEV (reference sequence). This CDR3 reads CASSLWVRQPQHF. The CDR3 DNA reads TGTGCCAGCAGTTTATGGGTACGCCAGCCCCAGCATTTT.

V usage is TRBV19 and J usage is TRBJ2-7; D is perhaps TRBD2 (6 bases). The CDR3 consists of 15 residues. V was pared by 3 bases and J by 5 bases, with 17 bases between. Germline lookup yields CDR1 LNHDA and CDR2 SQIVND (reference sequence). The CDR3 region has the DNA TGTGCCAGTAGTATGAGGGGAGGCAGGGACCACGAGCAGTACTTC. Its protein product is CASSMRGGRDHEQYF.

This clonotype was recorded many times. The chain couples TRBV20-1 to TRBJ2-5; D is unclear. The CDR3 is 12 residues long. Germline V gene sequence: CDR1 DFQATT, CDR2 SNEGSKA (reference sequence). V lost 1 base and J 3 bases, leaving 6 bases between the germline ends. CDR3 in amino acids: CSARGQEETQYF. CDR3 nucleotide sequence: TGCAGTGCTAGAGGGCAGGAAGAGACCCAGTACTTC.

Many counts were recorded for this clonotype. The V gene is TRBV7-3, the J gene TRBJ2-6; D is undetermined. This CDR3 contains 15 residues. In germline, CDR1 is SGHTA, CDR2 FQGTGA. Trimming pared 6 bases from V and 0 bases from J, leaving 9 bases between. The CDR3 DNA is TGTGCCAGCAGTTATCCGGACTCTGGGGCCAACGTCCTGACTTTC. The encoded protein is CASSYPDSGANVLTF.

In this sample, this clonotype turned up many times. The V gene is TRBV2, the J gene TRBJ1-1; D gene unclear. Germline V gene lookup returns CDR1 SNHLY and CDR2 FYNNEI. The CDR3 has 15 amino acids. The V and J ends lost 6 bases and 1 base respectively, with 15 bases between them. DNA of the CDR3: TGTGCCAGCAGGCCGGGGAGGTGGGGGAACACTGAAGCTTTCTTT. It yields the protein CASRPGRWGNTEAFF.

This clonotype has at least ten counts. CDR3 residues: CASSLDPGDQETQYF. The CDR3 nucleotides are TGTGCCAGCAGCTTAGATCCCGGCGACCAAGAGACCCAGTACTTC. J is TRBJ2-5 and V is TRBV11-2; D unresolved. The CDR3 extends over 15 amino acids. With 0 bases removed from V and 0 bases from J, the gap between germline ends came to 8 bases. Germline values: CDR1 SGHAT, CDR2 FQNNGV.

This rearrangement joins TRBV7-2 to TRBJ2-7; D possibly corresponds to TRBD1 (7 bases). Trimming shortened V by 4 bases and J by 2 bases, and 15 bases separated the two germline ends. The CDR3 length is 15 residues. Germline-derived CDR1 and CDR2 are SGHTA and FQGNSA. The CDR3 is CASSSSPGGTYEQYF. The CDR3 coding sequence is TGTGCCAGCAGCTCCTCGCCAGGGGGGACCTACGAGCAGTACTTC.